These 11 T cell receptor beta chains were sequenced from one sample in a study of blood T cell repertoires in COVID-19. The table came from immunoSEQ multiplex PCR; TCRdb's copy has only in-frame clones and leaves some out. In the table there are around 220,000 clones, around 80% of which are singletons. Material for sequencing was peripheral blood. These TCRs come from a human donor in a cohort sampled during active COVID-19.

In this sample, this clone turned up once. The V gene is TRBV4-2, the J gene TRBJ2-5; TRBD2 agrees at 9 bases. This CDR3 comprises 16 residues. J was trimmed by 4 bases and V by 1 base; bases with no gene match: 7. Germline assignment: CDR1 LGHNA and CDR2 YNFKEQ. CDR3 residues: CASSQGLAGVGETQYF. The DNA of the CDR3 is TGTGCCAGCAGCCAAGGGTTAGCGGGAGTAGGAGAGACCCAGTACTTC.

V gene TRBV6-5 combines with J gene TRBJ2-7, with 9 bases matching TRBD1. The CDR3 is 14 amino acids. V was clipped by 6 bases and J by 5 bases; unmatched bases: 8. Germline assignment: CDR1 MNHEY and CDR2 SVGAGI. CDR3 sequence: CASRRDRDPNEQYF. CDR3 in DNA: TGTGCCAGCAGGCGGGACAGGGATCCCAACGAGCAGTACTTC.

The CDR3 region is CASSQRAGESDTQYF. The CDR3 DNA reads TGCGCCAGCAGTCAACGCGCGGGAGAGTCAGATACGCAGTATTTT. This chain joins TRBV23-1 and TRBJ2-3; 7 nucleotides agree with TRBD2. TRBV23-1 is given ORF status, its function remaining uncertain. The CDR3 contains 15 residues. Trimming cost V 2 bases and J 4 bases; bases outside gene matches: 6.

V usage is TRBV5-1 and J usage is TRBJ1-4, with TRBD1 as a possible D gene (6 bases). Per the germline V gene, CDR1 is SGHRS and CDR2 is YFSETQ. CDR3 length: 15 amino acids. V was clipped by 0 bases and J by 5 bases, with 11 bases between them. This CDR3 reads CASSLESGENEKLFF. The CDR3 DNA reads as TGCGCCAGCAGCTTGGAGTCAGGGGAAAATGAAAAACTGTTTTTT.

The CDR3 loop is CASSQLQGAEAFF. The CDR3 DNA is TGTGCCAGCAGCCAACTTCAGGGCGCTGAAGCTTTCTTT. The chain joins TRBV3-1 (or the pseudogene TRBV3-2) to TRBJ1-1, with D possibly being TRBD1 (5 bases). This CDR3 is 13 amino acids long. Germline lookup yields CDR1 LGHDT and CDR2 YNNKEL (reference sequence). The V and J ends lost 2 bases and 6 bases respectively, with 10 bases between them.

The chain recombines TRBV5-6 with TRBJ1-1, with D possibly TRBD1 on 6 matching bases. In germline, CDR1 is SGHDT, CDR2 YYEEEE. The CDR3 is 14 amino acids. V shed 1 base and J shed 6 bases, with 13 bases lying between them. The DNA of the CDR3 is TGTGCCAGCAGCTTGTTGGGGGGGCCTCCTGAAGCTTTCTTT. Translated: CASSLLGGPPEAFF.

The rearrangement links TRBV19 to TRBJ2-3; D not resolved. The CDR3 covers 15 residues. CDR1 and CDR2 from the germline V gene are LNHDA and SQIVND (reference sequence). V was trimmed by 3 bases and J by 3 bases, leaving 13 bases between them. The CDR3 here is CASSISGRETDTQYF. For the CDR3, the DNA is TGTGCCAGTAGTATCTCAGGCCGAGAAACAGATACGCAGTATTTT. Full variable domain (missing parts from reference TRBV19 and TRBJ2-3): DGGITQSPKYLFRKEGQNVTLSCEQNLNHDAMYWYRQDPGQGLRLIYYSQIVNDFQKGDIAEGYSVSREKKESFPLTVTSAQKNPTAFYLCASSISGRETDTQYFGPGTRLTVL.

This rearrangement joins TRBV18 to TRBJ2-3; 7 bases are shared with TRBD1. The CDR3 has 14 residues. V lost 5 bases to trimming and J lost 6 bases; unmatched junction nucleotides: 8. CDR1 KGHSH and CDR2 LQKENI come from the germline V gene. The CDR3 protein is CASSLQGFTDTQYF. The CDR3 nucleotides read TGTGCCAGCTCATTACAGGGGTTTACGGATACGCAGTATTTT.

The rearrangement uses TRBV24-1 and TRBJ2-7; D remains ambiguous. Per germline, CDR1 KGHDR and CDR2 SFDVKD. The CDR3 consists of 16 residues. V lost 2 bases to trimming and J lost 5 bases, with 18 bases between them. The CDR3 spells CATSDSNARRINEQYF. The DNA for the CDR3 is TGTGCCACCAGTGATTCGAACGCTAGGCGGATCAACGAGCAGTACTTC.

This clone was observed a single time. The V and J genes are TRBV2 and TRBJ1-1; D not resolved. V gave up 6 bases and J gave up 0 bases, with 11 bases separating them. CDR3 length: 14 amino acids. Germline lookup yields CDR1 SNHLY and CDR2 FYNNEI. The CDR3 region is CASSGLNMNTEAFF. In DNA, the CDR3 is TGTGCCAGCAGCGGACTCAACATGAACACTGAAGCTTTCTTT.

V usage is TRBV7-2 and J usage is TRBJ1-5; D might be TRBD1 (5 bases). V was pared by 1 base and J by 4 bases, with 11 bases between. The CDR3 is 15 amino acids. CDR1 is SGHTA and CDR2 is FQGNSA in the germline V gene. The CDR3 region is CASSLDQGGNQPQHF. The DNA for the CDR3 is TGTGCCAGCAGCTTAGATCAGGGAGGGAATCAGCCCCAGCATTTT. Variable domain in full (rest from reference TRBV7-2 and TRBJ1-5): GAGVSQSPSNKVTEKGKDVELRCDPISGHTALYWYRQSLGQGLEFLIYFQGNSAPDKSGLPSDRFSAERTGGSVSTLTIQRTQQEDSAVYLCASSLDQGGNQPQHFGDGTRLSIL.